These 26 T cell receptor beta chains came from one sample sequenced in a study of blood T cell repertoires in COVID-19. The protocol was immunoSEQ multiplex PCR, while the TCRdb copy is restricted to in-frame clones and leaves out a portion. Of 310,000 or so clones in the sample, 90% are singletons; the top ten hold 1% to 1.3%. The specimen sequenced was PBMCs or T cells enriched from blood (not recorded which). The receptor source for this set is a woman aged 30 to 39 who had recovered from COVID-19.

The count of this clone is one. The CDR3 protein is CASIDSVNTEAFF. CDR3 nucleotide sequence: TGTGCCAGCATTGATTCCGTGAACACTGAAGCTTTCTTT. The rearrangement uses TRBV25-1 and TRBJ1-1; D is undetermined. Deletions cut 7 bases from V and 0 bases from J, with 9 bases between. Germline V gene lookup returns CDR1 MGHDK and CDR2 SYGVNS. The CDR3 extends over 13 amino acids.

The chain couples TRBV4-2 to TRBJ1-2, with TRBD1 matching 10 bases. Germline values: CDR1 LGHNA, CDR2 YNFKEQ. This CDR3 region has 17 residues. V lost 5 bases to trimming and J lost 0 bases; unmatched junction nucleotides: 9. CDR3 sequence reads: CASSARDRGRANYGYTF. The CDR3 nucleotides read TGTGCCAGCAGCGCCCGGGACAGGGGACGAGCTAACTATGGCTACACCTTC.

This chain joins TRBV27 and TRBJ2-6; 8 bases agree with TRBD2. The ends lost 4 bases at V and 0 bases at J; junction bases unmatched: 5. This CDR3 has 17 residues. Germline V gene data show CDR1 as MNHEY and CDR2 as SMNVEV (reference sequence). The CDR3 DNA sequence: TGTGCCAGCAGTTATGCGGGAGGACCCTCTGGGGCCAACGTCCTGACTTTC. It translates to CASSYAGGPSGANVLTF.

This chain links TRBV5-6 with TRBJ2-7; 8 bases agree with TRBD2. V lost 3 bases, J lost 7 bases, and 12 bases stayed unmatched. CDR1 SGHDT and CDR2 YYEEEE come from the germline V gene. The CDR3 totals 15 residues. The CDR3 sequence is CASSSRGGSVWEQYF. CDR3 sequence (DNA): TGTGCCAGCAGCTCTCGGGGGGGATCCGTCTGGGAGCAGTACTTC.

The CDR3 spells CASSQETDNSPLHF. The CDR3 DNA follows: TGCGCCAGCAGCCAAGAGACAGATAATTCACCCCTCCACTTT. The genes are TRBV4-3 and TRBJ1-6; maybe TRBD1 (5 bases). V gave up 0 bases and J gave up 5 bases, with 5 bases separating them. Germline assignment: CDR1 LGHNA and CDR2 YSLEER. This CDR3 has 14 residues.

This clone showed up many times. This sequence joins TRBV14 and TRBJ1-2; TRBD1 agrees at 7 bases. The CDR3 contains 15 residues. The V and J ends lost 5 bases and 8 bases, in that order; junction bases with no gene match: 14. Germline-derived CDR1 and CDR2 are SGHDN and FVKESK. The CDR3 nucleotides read TGTGCCAGCAGCATCAACTCCAGGGACAGTAGCGGCTACACCTTC. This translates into CASSINSRDSSGYTF.

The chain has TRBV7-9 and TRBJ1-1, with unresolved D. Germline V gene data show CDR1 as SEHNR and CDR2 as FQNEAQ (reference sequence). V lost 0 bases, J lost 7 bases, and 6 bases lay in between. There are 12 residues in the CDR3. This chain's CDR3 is CASSLASFEAFF. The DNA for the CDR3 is TGTGCCAGCAGCTTAGCATCGTTTGAAGCTTTCTTT.

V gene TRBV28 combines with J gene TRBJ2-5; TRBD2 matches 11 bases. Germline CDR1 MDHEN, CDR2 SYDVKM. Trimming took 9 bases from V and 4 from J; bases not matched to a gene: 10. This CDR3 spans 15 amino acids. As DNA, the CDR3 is TGTGCCAGTAGGAATAGCGGGAGGGGGGGAGAGACCCAGTACTTC. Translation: CASRNSGRGGETQYF.

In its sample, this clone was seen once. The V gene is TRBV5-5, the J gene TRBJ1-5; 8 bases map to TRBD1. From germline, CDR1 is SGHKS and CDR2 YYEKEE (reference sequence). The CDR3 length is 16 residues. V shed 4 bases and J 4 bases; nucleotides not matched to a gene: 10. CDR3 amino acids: CASSLRLTGVNQPQHF. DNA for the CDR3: TGTGCCAGCAGCCTGCGCCTGACAGGGGTGAATCAGCCCCAGCATTTT.

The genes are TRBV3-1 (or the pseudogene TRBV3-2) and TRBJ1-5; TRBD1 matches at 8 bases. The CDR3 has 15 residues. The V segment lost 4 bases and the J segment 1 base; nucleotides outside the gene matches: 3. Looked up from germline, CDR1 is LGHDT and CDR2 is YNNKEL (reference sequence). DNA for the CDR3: TGTGCCAGCAGCCCGACAGGGGCCAGCAATCAGCCCCAGCATTTT. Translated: CASSPTGASNQPQHF.

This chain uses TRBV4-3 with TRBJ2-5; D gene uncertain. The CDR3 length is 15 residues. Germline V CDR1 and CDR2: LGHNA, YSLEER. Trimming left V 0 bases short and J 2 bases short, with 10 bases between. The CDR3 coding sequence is TGCGCCAGCAGCCAAGATTTTAGCAGACAAGAGACCCAGTACTTC. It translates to CASSQDFSRQETQYF.

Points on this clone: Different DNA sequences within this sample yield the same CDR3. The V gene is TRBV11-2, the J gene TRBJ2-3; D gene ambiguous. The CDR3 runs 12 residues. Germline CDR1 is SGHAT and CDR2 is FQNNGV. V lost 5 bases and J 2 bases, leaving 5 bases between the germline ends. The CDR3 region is CASSPSTDTQYF. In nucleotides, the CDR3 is TGTGCCAGCAGCCCGTCCACAGATACGCAGTATTTT. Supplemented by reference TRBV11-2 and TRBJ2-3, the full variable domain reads EAGVAQSPRYKIIEKRQSVAFWCNPISGHATLYWYQQILGQGPKLLIQFQNNGVVDDSQLPKDRFSAERLKGVDSTLKIQPAKLEDSAVYLCASSPSTDTQYFGPGTRLTVL.

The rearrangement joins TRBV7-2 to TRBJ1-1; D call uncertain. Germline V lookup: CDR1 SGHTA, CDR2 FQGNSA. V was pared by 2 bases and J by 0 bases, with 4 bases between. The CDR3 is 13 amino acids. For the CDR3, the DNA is TGTGCCAGCAGCTTACCAGTGAACACTGAAGCTTTCTTT. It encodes CASSLPVNTEAFF.

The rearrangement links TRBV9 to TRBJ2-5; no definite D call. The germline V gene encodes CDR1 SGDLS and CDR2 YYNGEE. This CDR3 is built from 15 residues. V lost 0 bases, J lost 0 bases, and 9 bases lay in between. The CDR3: CASSVGGFYQETQYF. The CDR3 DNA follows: TGTGCCAGCAGCGTAGGAGGATTCTACCAAGAGACCCAGTACTTC.

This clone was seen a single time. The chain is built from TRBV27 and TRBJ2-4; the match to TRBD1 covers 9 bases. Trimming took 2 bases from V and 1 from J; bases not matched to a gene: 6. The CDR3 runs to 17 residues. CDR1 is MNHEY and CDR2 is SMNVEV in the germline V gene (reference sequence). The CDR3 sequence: CASSLMPGQGAKNIQYF. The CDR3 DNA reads TGTGCCAGCAGTTTAATGCCAGGACAGGGGGCCAAAAACATTCAGTACTTC.

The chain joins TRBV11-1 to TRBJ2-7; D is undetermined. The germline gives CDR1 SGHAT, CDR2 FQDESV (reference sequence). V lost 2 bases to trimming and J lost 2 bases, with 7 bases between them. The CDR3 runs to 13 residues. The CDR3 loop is CASSLLQTYEQYF. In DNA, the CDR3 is TGTGCCAGCAGCTTATTACAGACCTACGAGCAGTACTTC. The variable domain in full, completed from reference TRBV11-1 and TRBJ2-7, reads EAEVAQSPRYKITEKSQAVAFWCDPISGHATLYWYRQILGQGPELLVQFQDESVVDDSQLPKDRFSAERLKGVDSTLKIQPAELGDSAMYLCASSLLQTYEQYFGPGTRLTVT.

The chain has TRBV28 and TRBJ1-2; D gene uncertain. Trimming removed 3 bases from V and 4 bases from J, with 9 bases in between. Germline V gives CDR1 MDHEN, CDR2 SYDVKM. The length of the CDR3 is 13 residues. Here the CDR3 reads CASSLWARYGYTF. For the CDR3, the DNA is TGTGCCAGCAGTTTGTGGGCGCGCTATGGCTACACCTTC.

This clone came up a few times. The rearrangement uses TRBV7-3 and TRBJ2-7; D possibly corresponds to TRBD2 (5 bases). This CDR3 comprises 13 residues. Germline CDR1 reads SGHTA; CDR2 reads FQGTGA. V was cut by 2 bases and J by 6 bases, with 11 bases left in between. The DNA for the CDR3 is TGTGCCAGCAGCTTAGAGGGTTGGTCCGAGCAGTACTTC. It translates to CASSLEGWSEQYF. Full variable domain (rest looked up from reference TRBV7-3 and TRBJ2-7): GAGVSQTPSNKVTEKGKYVELRCDPISGHTALYWYRQSLGQGPEFLIYFQGTGAADDSGLPNDRFFAVRPEGSVSTLKIQRTERGDSAVYLCASSLEGWSEQYFGPGTRLTVT.

Here the CDR3 DNA reads TGCAGTGCTAGTCCGCCGACTAGCGGGAGAATCAATGAGCAGTTCTTC. Residues: CSASPPTSGRINEQFF. V gene TRBV20-1 combines with J gene TRBJ2-1; 12 nucleotides agree with TRBD2. Germline-derived CDR1 and CDR2 are DFQATT and SNEGSKA (reference sequence). The CDR3 has 16 amino acids. V shed 3 bases and J 6 bases; nucleotides not matched to a gene: 9.

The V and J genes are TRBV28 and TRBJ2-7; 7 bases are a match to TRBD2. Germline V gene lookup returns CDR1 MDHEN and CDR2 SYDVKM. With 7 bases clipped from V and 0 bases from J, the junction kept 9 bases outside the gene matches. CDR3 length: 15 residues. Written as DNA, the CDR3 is TGTGCCAGCACTCCTACTAGCGCCAACTCCTACGAGCAGTACTTC. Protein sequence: CASTPTSANSYEQYF.

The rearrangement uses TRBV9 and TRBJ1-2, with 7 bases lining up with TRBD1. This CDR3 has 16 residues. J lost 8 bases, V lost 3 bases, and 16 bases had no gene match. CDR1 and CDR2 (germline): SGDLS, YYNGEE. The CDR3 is CASSATADRIGLGYTF. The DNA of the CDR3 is TGTGCCAGCAGCGCAACCGCGGACAGGATCGGTTTAGGCTACACCTTC.

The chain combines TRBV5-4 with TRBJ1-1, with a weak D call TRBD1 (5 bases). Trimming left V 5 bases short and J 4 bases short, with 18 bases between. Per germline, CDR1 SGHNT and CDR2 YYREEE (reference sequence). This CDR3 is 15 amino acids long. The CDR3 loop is CASRPRVGEGTEAFF. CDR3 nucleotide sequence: TGTGCCAGCAGGCCCCGAGTGGGGGAGGGCACTGAAGCTTTCTTT.

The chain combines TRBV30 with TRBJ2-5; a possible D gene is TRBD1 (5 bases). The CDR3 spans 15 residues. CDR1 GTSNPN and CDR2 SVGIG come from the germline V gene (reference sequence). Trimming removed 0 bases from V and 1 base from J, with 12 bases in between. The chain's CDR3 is CAWSVLGQRQETQYF. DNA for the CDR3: TGTGCCTGGAGTGTACTGGGGCAGCGCCAAGAGACCCAGTACTTC.

In nucleotides, the CDR3 is TGCAGCGTAGCGACTAGCGGAGGAAACTACGAGCAGTACTTC. Protein sequence: CSVATSGGNYEQYF. The chain carries TRBV29-1 and TRBJ2-7; 9 positions agree with TRBD2. The CDR3 has 14 residues. Germline values: CDR1 SQVTM, CDR2 ANQGSEA. Trimming removed 6 bases from V and 3 bases from J; junction bases left unmatched: 9.

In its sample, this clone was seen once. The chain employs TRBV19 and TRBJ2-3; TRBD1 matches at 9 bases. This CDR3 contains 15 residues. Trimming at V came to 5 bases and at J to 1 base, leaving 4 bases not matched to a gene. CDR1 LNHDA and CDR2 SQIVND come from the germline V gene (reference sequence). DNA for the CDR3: TGTGCCAGTAGTCCCTGGACAGGGGGCACAGATACGCAGTATTTT. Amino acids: CASSPWTGGTDTQYF. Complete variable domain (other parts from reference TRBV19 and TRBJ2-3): DGGITQSPKYLFRKEGQNVTLSCEQNLNHDAMYWYRQDPGQGLRLIYYSQIVNDFQKGDIAEGYSVSREKKESFPLTVTSAQKNPTAFYLCASSPWTGGTDTQYFGPGTRLTVL.

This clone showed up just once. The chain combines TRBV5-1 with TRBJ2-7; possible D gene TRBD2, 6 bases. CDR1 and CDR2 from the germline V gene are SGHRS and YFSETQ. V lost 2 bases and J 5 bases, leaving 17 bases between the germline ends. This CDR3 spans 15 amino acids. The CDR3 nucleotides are TGCGCCAGCAGCTTAGTGGGGGGTGCCCTGGACGAGCAGTACTTC. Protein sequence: CASSLVGGALDEQYF.